This paragraph covers one T cell receptor beta chain sequence. The data were produced by immunoSEQ multiplex PCR, yet TCRdb's version contains in-frame clones alone and is incomplete. The sample consists of some 120,000 clones, more than 75% of them appearing once. This sample is part of a study of blood T cell repertoires in COVID-19. Whole-study context: COVID-19 samples from acute and convalescent phases originated in the United States, Italy and Spain.

The CDR3 has 14 residues. CDR1 is MNHEY, CDR2 SVGAGI, per germline. The V end was cut by 2 bases, the J end by 0 bases, with 7 bases between. This clonotype originated in a woman aged 45-60 years who had recovered from COVID-19. Sample: peripheral blood. V usage is TRBV6-5 and J usage is TRBJ1-2; D is undetermined. CDR3 DNA sequence: TGTGCCAGCAGTTACACGGCGGCTAACTATGGCTACACCTTC. This translates into CASSYTAANYGYTF.